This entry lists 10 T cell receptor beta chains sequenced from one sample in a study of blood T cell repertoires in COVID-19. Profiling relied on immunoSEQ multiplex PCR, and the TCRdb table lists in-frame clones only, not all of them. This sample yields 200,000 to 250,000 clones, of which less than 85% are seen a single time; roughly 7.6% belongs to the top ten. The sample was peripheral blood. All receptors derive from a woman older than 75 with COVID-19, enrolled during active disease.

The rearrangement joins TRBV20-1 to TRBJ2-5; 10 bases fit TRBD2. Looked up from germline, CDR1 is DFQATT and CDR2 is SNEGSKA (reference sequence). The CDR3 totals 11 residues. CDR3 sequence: CSSGRAETQYF. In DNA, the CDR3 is TGCTCTAGCGGGAGAGCTGAGACCCAGTACTTC.

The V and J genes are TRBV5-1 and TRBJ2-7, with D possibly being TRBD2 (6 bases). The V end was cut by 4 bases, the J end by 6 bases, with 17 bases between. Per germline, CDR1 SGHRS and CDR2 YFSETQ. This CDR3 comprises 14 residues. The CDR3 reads CASSLGTRGSEQYF. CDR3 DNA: TGCGCCAGCAGCCTAGGGACGCGGGGCAGCGAGCAGTACTTC.

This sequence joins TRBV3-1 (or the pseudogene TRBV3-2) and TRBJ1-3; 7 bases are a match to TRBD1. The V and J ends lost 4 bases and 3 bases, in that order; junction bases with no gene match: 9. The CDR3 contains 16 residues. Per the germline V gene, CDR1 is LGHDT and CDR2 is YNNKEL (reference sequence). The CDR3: CASSLAGQVHGNTIYF. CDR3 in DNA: TGTGCCAGCAGCCTAGCCGGACAGGTCCATGGAAACACCATATATTTT.

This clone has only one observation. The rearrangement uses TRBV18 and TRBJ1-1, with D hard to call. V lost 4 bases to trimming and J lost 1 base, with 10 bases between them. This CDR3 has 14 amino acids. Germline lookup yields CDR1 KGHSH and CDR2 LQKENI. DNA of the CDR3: TGTGCCAGCTCACGGGAGGGCTGGAACACTGAAGCTTTCTTT. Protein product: CASSREGWNTEAFF.

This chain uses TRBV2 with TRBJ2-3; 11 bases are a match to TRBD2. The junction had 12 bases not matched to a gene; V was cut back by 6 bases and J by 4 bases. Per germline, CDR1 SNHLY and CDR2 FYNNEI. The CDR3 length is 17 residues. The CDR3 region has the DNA TGTGCCAGCAGCCGCCTACTCCATAGCGGGGGGGCAGATACGCAGTATTTT. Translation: CASSRLLHSGGADTQYF. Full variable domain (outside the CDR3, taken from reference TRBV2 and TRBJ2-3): EPEVTQTPSHQVTQMGQEVILRCVPISNHLYFYWYRQILGQKVEFLVSFYNNEISEKSEIFDDQFSVERPDGSNFTLKIRSTKLEDSAMYFCASSRLLHSGGADTQYFGPGTRLTVL.

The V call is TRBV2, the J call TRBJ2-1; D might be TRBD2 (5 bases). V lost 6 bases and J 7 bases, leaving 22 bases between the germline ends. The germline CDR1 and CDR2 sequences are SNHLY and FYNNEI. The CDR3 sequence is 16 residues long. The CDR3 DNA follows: TGTGCCAGCAGAGCTCTCCCCCGGGGTGTCGGGAATGAGCAGTTCTTC. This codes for CASRALPRGVGNEQFF.

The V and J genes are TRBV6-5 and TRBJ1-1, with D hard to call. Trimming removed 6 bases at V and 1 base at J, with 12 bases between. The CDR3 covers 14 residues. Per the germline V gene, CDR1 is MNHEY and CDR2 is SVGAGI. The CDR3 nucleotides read TGTGCCAGCAGCCGTCTATACGAGAACACTGAAGCTTTCTTT. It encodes CASSRLYENTEAFF.

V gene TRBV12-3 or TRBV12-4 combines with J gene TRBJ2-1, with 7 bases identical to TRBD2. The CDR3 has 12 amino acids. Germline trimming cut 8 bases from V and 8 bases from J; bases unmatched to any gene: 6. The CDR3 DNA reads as TGTGCCAGCCGGACTAGTTGGGATGAGCAGTTCTTC. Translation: CASRTSWDEQFF.

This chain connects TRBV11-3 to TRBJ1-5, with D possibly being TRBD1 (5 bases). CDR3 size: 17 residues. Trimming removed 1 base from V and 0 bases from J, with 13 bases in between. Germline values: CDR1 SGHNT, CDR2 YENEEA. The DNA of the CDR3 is TGTGCCAGCAGCTTAGCTCCGACAGAATATAGCAATCAGCCCCAGCATTTT. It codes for CASSLAPTEYSNQPQHF.

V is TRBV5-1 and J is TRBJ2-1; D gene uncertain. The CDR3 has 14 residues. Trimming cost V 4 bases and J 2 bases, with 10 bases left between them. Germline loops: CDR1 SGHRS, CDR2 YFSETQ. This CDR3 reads CASSLGTAYNEQFF. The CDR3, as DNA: TGCGCCAGCAGCCTGGGTACGGCCTACAATGAGCAGTTCTTC.